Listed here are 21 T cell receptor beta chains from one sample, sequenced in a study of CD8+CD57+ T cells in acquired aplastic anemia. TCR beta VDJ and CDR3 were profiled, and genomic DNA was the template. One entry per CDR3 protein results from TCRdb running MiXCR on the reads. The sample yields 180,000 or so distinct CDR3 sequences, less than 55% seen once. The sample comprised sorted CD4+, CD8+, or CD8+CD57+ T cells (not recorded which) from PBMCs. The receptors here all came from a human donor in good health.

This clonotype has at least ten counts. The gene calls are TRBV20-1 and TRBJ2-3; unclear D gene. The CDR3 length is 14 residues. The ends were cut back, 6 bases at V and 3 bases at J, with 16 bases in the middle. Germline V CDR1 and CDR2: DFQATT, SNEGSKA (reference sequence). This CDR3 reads CSATTVPATDTQYF. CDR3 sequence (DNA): TGCAGTGCCACAACGGTCCCAGCTACAGATACGCAGTATTTT.

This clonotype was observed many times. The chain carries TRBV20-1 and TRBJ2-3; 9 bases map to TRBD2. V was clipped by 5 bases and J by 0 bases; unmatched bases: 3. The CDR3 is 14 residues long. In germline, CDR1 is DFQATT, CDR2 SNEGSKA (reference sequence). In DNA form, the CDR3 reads TGCAGTGCTTCTAGCGGGGCCAGCACAGATACGCAGTATTTT. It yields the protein CSASSGASTDTQYF.

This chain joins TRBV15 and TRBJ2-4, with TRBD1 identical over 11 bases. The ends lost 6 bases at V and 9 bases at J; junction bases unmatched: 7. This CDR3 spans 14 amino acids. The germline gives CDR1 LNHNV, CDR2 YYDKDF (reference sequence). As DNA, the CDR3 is TGTGCCACCAGACAGGACAGGGGGCCTAGCATTCAGTACTTC. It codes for CATRQDRGPSIQYF.

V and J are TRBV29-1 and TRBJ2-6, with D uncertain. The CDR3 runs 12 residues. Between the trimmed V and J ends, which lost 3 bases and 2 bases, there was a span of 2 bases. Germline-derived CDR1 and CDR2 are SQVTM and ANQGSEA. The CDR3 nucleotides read TGCAGCGTTGACGCTGGGGCCAACGTCCTGACTTTC. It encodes CSVDAGANVLTF.

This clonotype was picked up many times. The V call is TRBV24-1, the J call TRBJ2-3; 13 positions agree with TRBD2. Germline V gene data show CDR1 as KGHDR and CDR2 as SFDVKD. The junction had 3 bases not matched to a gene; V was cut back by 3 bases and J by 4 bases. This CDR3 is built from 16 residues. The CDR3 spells CATSDGLAGVADTQYF. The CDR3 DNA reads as TGTGCCACCAGTGATGGACTAGCGGGAGTGGCAGATACGCAGTATTTT.

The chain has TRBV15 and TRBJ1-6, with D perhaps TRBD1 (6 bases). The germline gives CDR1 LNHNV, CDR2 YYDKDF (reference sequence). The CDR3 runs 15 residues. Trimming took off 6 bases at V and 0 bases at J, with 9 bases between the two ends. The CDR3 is CATRTGHSYNSPLHF. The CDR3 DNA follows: TGTGCCACCAGGACAGGCCACTCCTATAATTCACCCCTCCACTTT.

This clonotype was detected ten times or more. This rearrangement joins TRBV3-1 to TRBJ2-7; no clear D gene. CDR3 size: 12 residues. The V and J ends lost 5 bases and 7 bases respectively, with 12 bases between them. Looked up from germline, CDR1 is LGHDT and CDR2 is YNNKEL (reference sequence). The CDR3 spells CASSTYSEEQYF. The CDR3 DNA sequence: TGTGCCAGCAGCACCTACAGCGAAGAGCAGTACTTC.

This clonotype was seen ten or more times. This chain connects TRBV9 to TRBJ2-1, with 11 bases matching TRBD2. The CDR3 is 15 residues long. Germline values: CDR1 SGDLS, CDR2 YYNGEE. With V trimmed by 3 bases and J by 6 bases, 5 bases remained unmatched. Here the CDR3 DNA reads TGTGCCAGCAGCGAAACTAGCGGGGGAACCAATGAGCAGTTCTTC. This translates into CASSETSGGTNEQFF.

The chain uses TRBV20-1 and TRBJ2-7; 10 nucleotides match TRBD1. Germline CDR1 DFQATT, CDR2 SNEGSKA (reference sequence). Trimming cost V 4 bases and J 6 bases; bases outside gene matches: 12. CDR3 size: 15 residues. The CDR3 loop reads CSATRLGTGVVEQYF. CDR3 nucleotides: TGCAGTGCTACTAGGCTCGGGACAGGGGTGGTCGAGCAGTACTTC.

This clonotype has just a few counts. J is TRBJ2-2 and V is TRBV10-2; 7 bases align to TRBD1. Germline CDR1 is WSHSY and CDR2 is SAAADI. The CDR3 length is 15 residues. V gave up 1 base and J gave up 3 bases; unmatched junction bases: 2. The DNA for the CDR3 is TGCGCCAGCAGTGAGTGGGGACAGTACACCGGGGAGCTGTTTTTT. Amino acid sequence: CASSEWGQYTGELFF.

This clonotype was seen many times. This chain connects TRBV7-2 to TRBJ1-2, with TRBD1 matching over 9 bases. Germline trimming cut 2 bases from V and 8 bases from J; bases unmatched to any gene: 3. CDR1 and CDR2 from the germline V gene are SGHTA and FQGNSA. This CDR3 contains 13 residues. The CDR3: CASSLRTGDGYTF. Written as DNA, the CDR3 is TGTGCCAGCAGCTTACGGACAGGGGACGGCTACACCTTC. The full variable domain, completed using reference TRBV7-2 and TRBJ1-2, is GAGVSQSPSNKVTEKGKDVELRCDPISGHTALYWYRQSLGQGLEFLIYFQGNSAPDKSGLPSDRFSAERTGGSVSTLTIQRTQQEDSAVYLCASSLRTGDGYTFGSGTRLTVV.

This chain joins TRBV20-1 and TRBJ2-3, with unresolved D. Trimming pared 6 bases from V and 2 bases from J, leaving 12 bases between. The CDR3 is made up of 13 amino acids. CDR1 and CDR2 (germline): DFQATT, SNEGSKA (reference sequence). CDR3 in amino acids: CSAEESTTDTQYF. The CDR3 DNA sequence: TGCAGTGCCGAAGAGTCAACCACAGATACGCAGTATTTT.

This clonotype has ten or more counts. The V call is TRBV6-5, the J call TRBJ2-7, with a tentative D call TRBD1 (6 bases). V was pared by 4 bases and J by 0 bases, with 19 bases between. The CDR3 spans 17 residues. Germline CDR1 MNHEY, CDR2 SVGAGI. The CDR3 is CASSSLIGQSSSYEQYF. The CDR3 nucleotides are TGTGCCAGCAGTTCGCTGATCGGACAGTCAAGCTCCTACGAGCAGTACTTC.

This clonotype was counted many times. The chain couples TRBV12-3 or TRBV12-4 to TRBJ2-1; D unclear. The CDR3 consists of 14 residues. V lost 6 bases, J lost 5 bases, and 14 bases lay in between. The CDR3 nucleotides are TGTGCCAGCAGCCATACTTCTAGGAACAATGAGCAGTTCTTC. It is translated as CASSHTSRNNEQFF.

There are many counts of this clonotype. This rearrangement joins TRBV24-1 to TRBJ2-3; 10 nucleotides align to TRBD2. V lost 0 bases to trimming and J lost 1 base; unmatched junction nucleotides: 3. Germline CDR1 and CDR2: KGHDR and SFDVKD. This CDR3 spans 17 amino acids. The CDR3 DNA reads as TGTGCCACCAGTGATTTGGGGCTAGCGGGAGGCACAGATACGCAGTATTTT. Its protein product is CATSDLGLAGGTDTQYF.

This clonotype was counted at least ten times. The CDR3 bases are TGTGCCAGCGCTCGACAGGGGAGCACAGATACGCAGTATTTT. This gives the protein CASARQGSTDTQYF. The rearrangement uses TRBV2 and TRBJ2-3, with 8 bases identical to TRBD1. V lost 8 bases to trimming and J lost 0 bases; unmatched junction nucleotides: 4. The CDR3 runs 14 residues. The V gene's germline CDR1 is SNHLY and CDR2 FYNNEI.

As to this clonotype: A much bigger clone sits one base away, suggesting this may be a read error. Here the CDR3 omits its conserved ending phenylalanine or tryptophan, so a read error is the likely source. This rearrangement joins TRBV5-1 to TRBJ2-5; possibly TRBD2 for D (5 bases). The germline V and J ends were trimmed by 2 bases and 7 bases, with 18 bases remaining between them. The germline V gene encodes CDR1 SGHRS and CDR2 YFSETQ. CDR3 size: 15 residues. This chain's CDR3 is CASSFRMGALGTQYS. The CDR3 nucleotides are TGCGCCAGCAGCTTTCGAATGGGAGCCCTAGGGACCCAGTACTCC.

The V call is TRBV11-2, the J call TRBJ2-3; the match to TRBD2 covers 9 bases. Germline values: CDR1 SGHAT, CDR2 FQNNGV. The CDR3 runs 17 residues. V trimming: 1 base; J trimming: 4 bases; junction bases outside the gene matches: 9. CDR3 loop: CASSLVGASGAPDTQYF. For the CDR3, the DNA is TGTGCCAGCAGCTTAGTTGGGGCTAGCGGGGCCCCAGATACGCAGTATTTT.

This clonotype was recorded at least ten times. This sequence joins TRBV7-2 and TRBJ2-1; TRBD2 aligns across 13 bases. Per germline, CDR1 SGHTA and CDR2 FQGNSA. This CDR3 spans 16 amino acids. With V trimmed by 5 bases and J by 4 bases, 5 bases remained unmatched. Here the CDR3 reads CASSRTSGSGYNEQFF. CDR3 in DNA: TGTGCCAGCAGCAGGACTAGCGGGAGTGGATACAATGAGCAGTTCTTC.

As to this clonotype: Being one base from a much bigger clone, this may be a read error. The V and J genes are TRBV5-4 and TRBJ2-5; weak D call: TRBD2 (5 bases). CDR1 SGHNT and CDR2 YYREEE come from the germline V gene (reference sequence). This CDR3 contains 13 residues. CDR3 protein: CASSRTPEETQCF. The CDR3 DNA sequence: TGTGCCAGCAGCAGGACTCCCGAAGAGACCCAGTGCTTC.

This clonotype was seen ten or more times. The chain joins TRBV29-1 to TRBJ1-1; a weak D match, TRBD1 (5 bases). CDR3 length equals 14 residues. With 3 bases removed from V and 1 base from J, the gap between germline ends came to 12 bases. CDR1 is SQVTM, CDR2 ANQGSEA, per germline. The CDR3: CSVELRQGNTEAFF. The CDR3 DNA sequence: TGCAGCGTTGAGCTGAGGCAGGGGAACACTGAAGCTTTCTTT.